This T cell receptor beta chain was profiled in a study of CD8 T cells in ankylosing spondylitis. General study findings and limits: Earlier reports found some motif variants in synovial fluid and blood in reactive arthritis. Reportedly, matched ankylosing spondylitis synovial fluid was significantly enriched for disease-linked clones. It appeared that ankylosing spondylitis blood was characterized by a TCR beta motif of about eight highly homologous variants.

Using quantitative 5'-RACE with molecular barcodes, the authors made TCR beta libraries. MiXCR, run by TCRdb on the 5' RACE reads, gives a single entry per CDR3 protein. Counted here are a few hundred thousand distinct CDR3 sequences, roughly 12% occurring once; the ten biggest clones make up about a tenth. Trimming left V 3 bases short and J 3 bases short, with 21 bases between. The CDR3 length is 16 residues. Germline CDR1 is DFQATT and CDR2 is SNEGSKA (reference sequence). To note about this clonotype: Its specificity is not known. A much larger clonotype is one base distant, so this may be a read error.

This sequence joins TRBV20-1 and TRBJ2-7; unclear D gene. This clonotype originated in a female donor with ankylosing spondylitis or in good health (not recorded which). The sample consisted of blood, either unsorted or a sorted T cell fraction (not recorded which). This CDR3 is CSASAPNGKTYYEQYF. CDR3 in DNA: TGCAGTGCTAGCGCCCCCAATGGGAAAACTTACTACGAGCAGTACTTC.